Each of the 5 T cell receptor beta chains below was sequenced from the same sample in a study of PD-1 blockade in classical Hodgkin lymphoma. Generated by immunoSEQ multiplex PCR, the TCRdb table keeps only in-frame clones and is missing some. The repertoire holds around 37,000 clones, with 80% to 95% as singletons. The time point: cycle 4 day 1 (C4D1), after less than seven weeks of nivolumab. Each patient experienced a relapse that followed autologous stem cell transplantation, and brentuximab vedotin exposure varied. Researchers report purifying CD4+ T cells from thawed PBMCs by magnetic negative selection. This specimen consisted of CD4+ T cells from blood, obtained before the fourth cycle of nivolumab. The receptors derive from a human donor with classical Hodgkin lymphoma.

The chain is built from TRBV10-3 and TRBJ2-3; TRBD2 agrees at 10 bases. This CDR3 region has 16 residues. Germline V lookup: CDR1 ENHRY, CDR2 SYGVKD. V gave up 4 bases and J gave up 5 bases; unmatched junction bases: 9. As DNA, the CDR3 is TGTGCCATCAGTGCCTTTGGAGCGGGAGGGCAAGATACGCAGTATTTT. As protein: CAISAFGAGGQDTQYF.

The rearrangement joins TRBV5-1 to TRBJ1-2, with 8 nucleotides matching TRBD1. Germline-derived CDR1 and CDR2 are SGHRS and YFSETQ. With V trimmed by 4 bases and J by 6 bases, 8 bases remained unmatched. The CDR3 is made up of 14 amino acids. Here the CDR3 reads CASSPDRVVNGYTF. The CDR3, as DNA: TGCGCCAGCAGCCCGGACAGGGTGGTGAATGGCTACACCTTC.

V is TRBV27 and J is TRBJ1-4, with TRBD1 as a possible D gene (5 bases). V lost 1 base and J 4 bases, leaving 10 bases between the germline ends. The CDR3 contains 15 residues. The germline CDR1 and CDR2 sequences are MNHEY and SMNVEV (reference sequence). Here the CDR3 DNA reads TGTGCCAGCAGTTTATACGGGACTAATAATGAAAAACTGTTTTTT. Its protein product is CASSLYGTNNEKLFF.

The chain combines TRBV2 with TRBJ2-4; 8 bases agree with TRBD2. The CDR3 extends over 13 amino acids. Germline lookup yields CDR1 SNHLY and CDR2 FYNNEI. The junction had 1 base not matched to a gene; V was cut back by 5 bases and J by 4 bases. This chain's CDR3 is CASSREGKNIQYF. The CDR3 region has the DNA TGTGCCAGCAGTCGGGAGGGGAAAAACATTCAGTACTTC.

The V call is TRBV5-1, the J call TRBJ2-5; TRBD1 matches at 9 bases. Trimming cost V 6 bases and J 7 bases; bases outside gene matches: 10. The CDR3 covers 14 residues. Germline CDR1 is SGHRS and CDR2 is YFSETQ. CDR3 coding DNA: TGCGCCAGCACCCCGGGACAGGGTTCGCGGACCCAGTACTTC. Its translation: CASTPGQGSRTQYF.